In this sample, the clone carrying this TCR beta chain turned up once. This specimen belongs to a study of blood T cell repertoires in COVID-19. Per the germline V gene, CDR1 is SGHAT and CDR2 is FQNNGV. The V gene lost 5 bases and the J gene lost 9 bases, with 8 bases spanning the gap. The CDR3 runs 12 residues. Participants reported their clinical history, and cohort assignment relied on those reports. The protocol was immunoSEQ multiplex PCR, while the TCRdb copy is restricted to in-frame clones and leaves out a portion. The sample records about 150,000 clones, approximately 80% being singletons. This chain links TRBV11-2 with TRBJ1-6, with D uncertain. The receptor was isolated from a woman aged 45-65 years who had recovered from COVID-19. The sample was PBMCs or T cells enriched from blood (not recorded which). CDR3 amino acids: CASSHPSSPLHF. In DNA form, the CDR3 reads TGTGCCAGCAGCCATCCTAGTTCACCCCTCCACTTT.